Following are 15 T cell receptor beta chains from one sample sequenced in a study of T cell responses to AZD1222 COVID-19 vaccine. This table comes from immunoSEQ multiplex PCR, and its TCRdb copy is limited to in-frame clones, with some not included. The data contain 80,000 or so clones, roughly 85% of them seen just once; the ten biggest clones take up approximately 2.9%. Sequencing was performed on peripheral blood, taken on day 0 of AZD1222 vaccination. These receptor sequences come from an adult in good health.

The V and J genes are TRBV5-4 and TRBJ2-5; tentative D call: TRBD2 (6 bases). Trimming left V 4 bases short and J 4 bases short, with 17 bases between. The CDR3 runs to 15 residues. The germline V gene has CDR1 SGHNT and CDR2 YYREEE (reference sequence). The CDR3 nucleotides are TGTGCCAGCAGCCCCTGGGAGACCGGGGGAGAGACCCAGTACTTC. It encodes CASSPWETGGETQYF.

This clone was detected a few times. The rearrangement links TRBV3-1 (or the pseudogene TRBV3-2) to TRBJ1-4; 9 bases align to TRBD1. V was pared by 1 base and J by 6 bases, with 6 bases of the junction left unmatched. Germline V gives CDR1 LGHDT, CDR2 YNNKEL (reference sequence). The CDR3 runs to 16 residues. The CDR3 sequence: CASSQVPGQGYEKLFF. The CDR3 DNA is TGTGCCAGCAGCCAAGTCCCGGGACAGGGTTATGAAAAACTGTTTTTT.

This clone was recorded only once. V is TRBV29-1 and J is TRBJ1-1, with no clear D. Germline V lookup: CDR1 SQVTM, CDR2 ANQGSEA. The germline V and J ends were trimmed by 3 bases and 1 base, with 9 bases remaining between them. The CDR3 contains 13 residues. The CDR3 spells CSVDTGGNTEAFF. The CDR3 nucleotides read TGCAGCGTTGACACGGGCGGGAACACTGAAGCTTTCTTT.

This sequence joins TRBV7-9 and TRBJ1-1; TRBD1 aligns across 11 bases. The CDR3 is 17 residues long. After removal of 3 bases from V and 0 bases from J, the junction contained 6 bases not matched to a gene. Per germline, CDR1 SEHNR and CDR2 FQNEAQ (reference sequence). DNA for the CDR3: TGTGCCAGCAGCTTCTCCGGGGACAGGGGGGTGAACACTGAAGCTTTCTTT. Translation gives CASSFSGDRGVNTEAFF.

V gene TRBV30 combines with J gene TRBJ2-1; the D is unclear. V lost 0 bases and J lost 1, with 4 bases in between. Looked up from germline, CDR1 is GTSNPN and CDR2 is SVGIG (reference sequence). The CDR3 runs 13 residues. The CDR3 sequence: CAWSVGSYNEQFF. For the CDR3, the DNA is TGTGCCTGGAGTGTAGGATCCTACAATGAGCAGTTCTTC.

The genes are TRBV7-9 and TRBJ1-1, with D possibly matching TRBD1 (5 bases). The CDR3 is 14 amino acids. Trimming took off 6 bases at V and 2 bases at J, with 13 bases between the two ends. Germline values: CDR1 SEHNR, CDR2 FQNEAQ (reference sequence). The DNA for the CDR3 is TGTGCCAGCAGTACCGGGACGGAAAACACTGAAGCTTTCTTT. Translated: CASSTGTENTEAFF. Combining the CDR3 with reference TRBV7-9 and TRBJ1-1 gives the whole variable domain DTGVSQNPRHKITKRGQNVTFRCDPISEHNRLYWYRQTLGQGPEFLTYFQNEAQLEKSRLLSDRFSAERPKGSFSTLEIQRTEQGDSAMYLCASSTGTENTEAFFGQGTRLTVV.

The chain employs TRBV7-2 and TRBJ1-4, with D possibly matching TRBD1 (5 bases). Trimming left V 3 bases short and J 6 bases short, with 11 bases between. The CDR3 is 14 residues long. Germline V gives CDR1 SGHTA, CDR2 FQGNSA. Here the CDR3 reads CASSFDQGDEKLFF. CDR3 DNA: TGTGCCAGCAGCTTCGATCAAGGGGATGAAAAACTGTTTTTT.

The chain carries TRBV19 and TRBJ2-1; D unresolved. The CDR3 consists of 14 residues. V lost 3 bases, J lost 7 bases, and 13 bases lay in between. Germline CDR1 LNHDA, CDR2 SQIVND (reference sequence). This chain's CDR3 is CASSIPARRNEQFF. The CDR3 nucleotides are TGTGCCAGTAGTATCCCAGCCCGGCGAAATGAGCAGTTCTTC.

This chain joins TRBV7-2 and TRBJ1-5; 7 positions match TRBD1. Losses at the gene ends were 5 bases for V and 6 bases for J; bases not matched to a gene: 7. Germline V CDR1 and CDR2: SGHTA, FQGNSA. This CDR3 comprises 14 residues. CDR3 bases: TGTGCCAGCAGCCGGGACAGCCAGGCTCAGCCCCAGCATTTT. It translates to CASSRDSQAQPQHF.

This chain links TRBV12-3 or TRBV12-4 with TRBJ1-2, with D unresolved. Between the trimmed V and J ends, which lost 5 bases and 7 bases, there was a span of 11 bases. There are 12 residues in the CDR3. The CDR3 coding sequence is TGTGCCAGCAGTACGTACAGAGGTGGCTACACCTTC. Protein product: CASSTYRGGYTF.

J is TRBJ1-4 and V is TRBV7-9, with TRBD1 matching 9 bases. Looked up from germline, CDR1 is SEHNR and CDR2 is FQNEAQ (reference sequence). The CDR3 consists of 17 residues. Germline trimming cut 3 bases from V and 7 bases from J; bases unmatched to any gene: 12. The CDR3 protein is CASSFGTGGGKGEKLFF. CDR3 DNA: TGTGCCAGCAGCTTCGGTACAGGGGGCGGGAAAGGTGAAAAACTGTTTTTT.

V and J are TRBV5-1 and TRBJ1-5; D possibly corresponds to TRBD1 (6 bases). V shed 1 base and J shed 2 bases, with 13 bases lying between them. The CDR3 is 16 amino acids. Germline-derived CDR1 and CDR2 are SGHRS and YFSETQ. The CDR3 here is CASSLLGGLGNQPQHF. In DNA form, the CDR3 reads TGCGCCAGCAGCTTGCTGGGGGGCTTAGGCAATCAGCCCCAGCATTTT.

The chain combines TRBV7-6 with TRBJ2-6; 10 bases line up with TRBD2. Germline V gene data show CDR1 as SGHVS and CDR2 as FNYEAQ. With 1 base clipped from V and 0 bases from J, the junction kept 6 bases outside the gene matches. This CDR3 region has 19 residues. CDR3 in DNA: TGTGCCAGCAGCTTAGAAAGGTGGACTAGCGGCTCTGGGGCCAACGTCCTGACTTTC. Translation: CASSLERWTSGSGANVLTF. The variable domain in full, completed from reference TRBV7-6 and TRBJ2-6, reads GAGVSQSPRYKVTKRGQDVALRCDPISGHVSLYWYRQALGQGPEFLTYFNYEAQQDKSGLPNDRFSAERPEGSISTLTIQRTEQRDSAMYRCASSLERWTSGSGANVLTFGAGSRLTVL.

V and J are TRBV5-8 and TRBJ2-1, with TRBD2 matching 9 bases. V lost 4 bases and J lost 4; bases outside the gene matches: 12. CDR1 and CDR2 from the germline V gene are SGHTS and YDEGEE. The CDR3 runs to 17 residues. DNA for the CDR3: TGTGCCAGCAGCAAAATAGTCCTAGCGGGATCATACAATGAGCAGTTCTTC. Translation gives CASSKIVLAGSYNEQFF.

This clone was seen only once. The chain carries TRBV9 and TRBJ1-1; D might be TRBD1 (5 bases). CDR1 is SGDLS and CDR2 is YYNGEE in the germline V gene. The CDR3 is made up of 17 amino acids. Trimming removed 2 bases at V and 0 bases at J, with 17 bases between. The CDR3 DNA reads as TGTGCCAGCAGCGTCTCTGGGACCGCGGCTCTGAACACTGAAGCTTTCTTT. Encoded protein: CASSVSGTAALNTEAFF. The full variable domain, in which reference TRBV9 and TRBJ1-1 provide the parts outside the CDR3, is DSGVTQTPKHLITATGQRVTLRCSPRSGDLSVYWYQQSLDQGLQFLIQYYNGEERAKGNILERFSAQQFPDLHSELNLSSLELGDSALYFCASSVSGTAALNTEAFFGQGTRLTVV.